This T cell receptor beta chain is from a study of monozygotic twins with inflammatory bowel disease. TCRdb re-called the 5' RACE reads and gives one entry per CDR3 protein, without DNA. In all, the sample yields 400,000 to 500,000 distinct CDR3 sequences. The length of the CDR3 is 13 residues. In germline, CDR1 is DFQATT, CDR2 SNEGSKA (reference sequence). The sample comprised blood. This clonotype was obtained from a human donor with ulcerative colitis or Crohn's disease, or a healthy co-twin of an affected twin (not recorded which). V and J are TRBV20-1 and TRBJ1-1; TCRdb picks TRBD1, but there is no DNA to check that call. CDR3 loop: CSARGDRGSEAFF.